These 26 T cell receptor beta chains came from one sample sequenced in a study of Ad26.COV2.S vaccination and SARS-CoV-2 variants. TCRdb's table, derived via immunoSEQ multiplex PCR, lists solely in-frame clones and lacks some. The table records around 400,000 clones, roughly 90% of them present only once. Treatment: some 20 received Ad26.COV2.S at low or high dose, single or two shots; about 5 received placebo; per-sample allocation not given. Collection of the samples took place on day 63 after the first injection of vaccine or placebo. The source was peripheral blood, collected in a trial of Ad26.COV2.S vaccine versus placebo. These receptors came from a person between 18 and 65 years old who received the Ad26.COV2.S COVID-19 vaccine or a placebo.

This clone was picked up a small number of times. This CDR3 is CASSLSGTSFDEQYF. CDR3 sequence (DNA): TGCGCCAGCAGCTTGAGCGGGACTAGCTTCGACGAGCAGTACTTC. This chain links TRBV5-1 with TRBJ2-7; the match to TRBD2 covers 9 bases. CDR3 length equals 15 residues. In germline, CDR1 is SGHRS, CDR2 YFSETQ. V dropped 1 base and J dropped 5; count of bases not matched to a gene: 7.

This clone was found once. The rearrangement joins TRBV11-3 to TRBJ2-3; TRBD1 or TRBD2 may be the D gene (6 bases each). The CDR3 covers 13 residues. The germline CDR1 and CDR2 sequences are SGHNT and YENEEA. The V end lost 4 bases, the J end lost 5 bases, and 10 bases lay between the germline ends. The CDR3 sequence: CASSSRGRDTQYF. Written as DNA, the CDR3 is TGTGCCAGCAGCTCCCGGGGGCGAGATACGCAGTATTTT.

V and J are TRBV3-1 (or the pseudogene TRBV3-2) and TRBJ2-7, with no clear D. The CDR3 length is 14 residues. CDR1 and CDR2 (germline): LGHDT, YNNKEL (reference sequence). V gave up 0 bases and J gave up 5 bases, with 11 bases separating them. The CDR3 nucleotides read TGTGCCAGCAGCCAAGATCGGTGGGGTGACGAGCAGTACTTC. It is translated as CASSQDRWGDEQYF.

This clone was seen more than once but under ten times. The chain uses TRBV2 and TRBJ1-5; 7 nucleotides match TRBD1. Germline CDR1 and CDR2: SNHLY and FYNNEI. The CDR3 is 13 amino acids. Trimming took 7 bases from V and 8 from J; bases not matched to a gene: 8. The CDR3, as DNA: TGTGCCAGCACTCTACAGGGGTTCAAGCCCCAGCATTTT. This translates into CASTLQGFKPQHF.

The V gene is TRBV3-1 (or the pseudogene TRBV3-2), the J gene TRBJ1-2, with D uncertain. This CDR3 region has 16 residues. Germline CDR1 LGHDT, CDR2 YNNKEL (reference sequence). Trimming stripped 0 bases from V and 8 bases from J, with 19 bases between. CDR3 sequence (DNA): TGTGCCAGCAGCCAAGATTTTCGGGCGCCGTTGGGAGGCTACACCTTC. Translation gives CASSQDFRAPLGGYTF.

This chain joins TRBV4-3 and TRBJ1-1; maybe TRBD1 (5 bases). V was cut by 4 bases and J by 1 base, with 10 bases left in between. CDR1 LGHNA and CDR2 YSLEER come from the germline V gene. CDR3 length: 14 amino acids. The CDR3 protein is CASSRGGENTEAFF. The CDR3 DNA reads as TGCGCCAGCAGCCGGGGCGGGGAGAACACTGAAGCTTTCTTT.

This sequence joins TRBV11-2 and TRBJ2-1; D gene uncertain. The germline CDR1 and CDR2 sequences are SGHAT and FQNNGV. The germline V and J ends were trimmed by 5 bases and 0 bases, with 11 bases remaining between them. The CDR3 runs to 15 residues. CDR3 sequence: CASSVRRSSYNEQFF. For the CDR3, the DNA is TGTGCCAGCAGCGTACGTAGGAGCTCCTACAATGAGCAGTTCTTC.

The chain links TRBV19 to TRBJ2-1; 10 bases map to TRBD2. The CDR3 spans 14 residues. Trimming removed 6 bases from V and 7 bases from J; junction bases left unmatched: 6. The germline V gene encodes CDR1 LNHDA and CDR2 SQIVND (reference sequence). The CDR3 coding sequence is TGTGCCAGTAGCGGGCTAGCGGGAGTGAATGAGCAGTTCTTC. This sequence encodes CASSGLAGVNEQFF.

The chain links TRBV6-2 or TRBV6-3 to TRBJ2-3, with 9 bases aligning to TRBD1. The CDR3 is 16 residues long. CDR1 and CDR2 from the germline V gene are MNHEY and SVGEGT. V shed 2 bases, J shed 7 bases, and the junction held 10 bases outside the gene matches. The CDR3 nucleotides are TGTGCCAGCAGTTACGAGCGGGACAGGGTCTTGCATACGCAGTATTTT. It codes for CASSYERDRVLHTQYF.

The V and J genes are TRBV14 and TRBJ1-1; perhaps TRBD1 as D (6 bases). Trimming stripped 4 bases from V and 9 bases from J, with 18 bases between. Germline V CDR1 and CDR2: SGHDN, FVKESK. The CDR3 extends over 14 amino acids. CDR3 nucleotide sequence: TGTGCCAGCAGCCCGATCGCCAGGACAGATCAAGCTTTCTTT. Amino acids: CASSPIARTDQAFF.

The chain carries TRBV19 and TRBJ2-3, with a tentative D call TRBD2 (5 bases). CDR1 and CDR2 from the germline V gene are LNHDA and SQIVND (reference sequence). Between the trimmed V and J ends, which lost 7 bases and 2 bases, there was a span of 10 bases. The CDR3 extends over 13 amino acids. The CDR3 nucleotides are TGTGCCAGTAACGAGGGTGACACAGATACGCAGTATTTT. Protein product: CASNEGDTDTQYF.

The chain employs TRBV21-1 and TRBJ1-1. TRBV21-1 is tagged as a pseudogene. This CDR3 comprises 12 residues. The chain's CDR3 is CASSRGFAEAFF. CDR3 sequence (DNA): TGTGCCAGCAGCAGGGGGTTCGCTGAAGCTTTCTTT.

The chain recombines TRBV5-4 with TRBJ2-7, with TRBD2 identical over 8 bases. V shed 0 bases, J shed 6 bases, and the junction held 8 bases outside the gene matches. In germline, CDR1 is SGHNT, CDR2 YYREEE (reference sequence). CDR3 length equals 15 residues. The CDR3 is CASSLGGSGAPEQYF. In DNA form, the CDR3 reads TGTGCCAGCAGCTTGGGGGGTAGCGGGGCCCCCGAGCAGTACTTC.

The chain uses TRBV7-9 and TRBJ2-3; possibly TRBD2 for D (6 bases). Trimming took 2 bases from V and 3 from J, leaving 12 bases between them. The CDR3 spans 15 residues. CDR1 is SEHNR, CDR2 FQNEAQ, per germline (reference sequence). The CDR3: CASSLRPSATDTQYF. The CDR3 DNA is TGTGCCAGCAGCTTAAGGCCTAGCGCTACAGATACGCAGTATTTT.

The rearrangement links TRBV24-1 to TRBJ2-3, with 8 bases lining up with TRBD2. The CDR3 is 17 residues long. Germline V gene data show CDR1 as KGHDR and CDR2 as SFDVKD. The junction had 8 bases not matched to a gene; V was cut back by 4 bases and J by 0 bases. CDR3 bases: TGTGCCACCAGTGACACACTTAGCGGGACTAGCACAGATACGCAGTATTTT. Protein product: CATSDTLSGTSTDTQYF.

The CDR3 DNA reads as TGTGCCAGCTCCGGGACTAGCGGGAGCTACACCGGGGAGCTGTTTTTT. Translated: CASSGTSGSYTGELFF. The chain links TRBV19 to TRBJ2-2; 14 nucleotides agree with TRBD2. J lost 3 bases, V lost 9 bases, and 6 bases had no gene match. The germline gives CDR1 LNHDA, CDR2 SQIVND (reference sequence). This CDR3 comprises 16 residues.

This chain uses TRBV27 with TRBJ1-1; D is perhaps TRBD1 (6 bases). The CDR3 contains 15 residues. Germline loops: CDR1 MNHEY, CDR2 SMNVEV (reference sequence). V was pared by 2 bases and J by 4 bases, with 14 bases between. The DNA for the CDR3 is TGTGCCAGCAGTTTAGGCGACAGGAAGGGCACTGAAGCTTTCTTT. It encodes CASSLGDRKGTEAFF.

The J gene is TRBJ1-1, the V gene TRBV5-6; TRBD1 is a possible D gene (5 bases). Per the germline V gene, CDR1 is SGHDT and CDR2 is YYEEEE. The CDR3 spans 15 residues. Trimming took off 6 bases at V and 6 bases at J, with 21 bases between the two ends. DNA for the CDR3: TGTGCCAGCACCCGTGAGGGGAAATCGGTATCTGAAGCTTTCTTT. Amino acids: CASTREGKSVSEAFF.

The gene calls are TRBV4-1 and TRBJ2-1, with 8 bases that match TRBD1. J gave up 8 bases and V 1 base, and 7 bases lay outside the gene matches. Germline V gene sequence: CDR1 MGHRA, CDR2 YSYEKL. The CDR3 is made up of 15 amino acids. CDR3 bases: TGCGCCAGCAGCCAAGGGACAGGGTCTATGGATGAGCAGTTCTTC. This sequence encodes CASSQGTGSMDEQFF.

This clone has a handful of counts. V usage is TRBV4-2 and J usage is TRBJ1-4; 11 nucleotides agree with TRBD1. Trimming at V came to 0 bases and at J to 8 bases, leaving 5 bases not matched to a gene. This CDR3 spans 16 amino acids. In germline, CDR1 is LGHNA, CDR2 YNFKEQ. CDR3 region: CASSQDPGQGVEKLFF. In DNA form, the CDR3 reads TGTGCCAGCAGCCAAGATCCGGGACAGGGGGTAGAAAAACTGTTTTTT.

This rearrangement joins TRBV19 to TRBJ2-7; weak D call: TRBD2 (6 bases). V shed 3 bases and J shed 1 base, with 10 bases lying between them. The V gene's germline CDR1 is LNHDA and CDR2 SQIVND (reference sequence). The CDR3 is 14 residues long. CDR3 amino acids: CASSIREWSYEQYF. The CDR3 coding sequence is TGTGCCAGTAGTATCCGGGAGTGGTCCTACGAGCAGTACTTC.

The chain has TRBV6-5 and TRBJ1-1; no reliable D call. This CDR3 is 13 amino acids long. Germline V gene sequence: CDR1 MNHEY, CDR2 SVGAGI. V was cut by 4 bases and J by 1 base, with 7 bases left in between. Here the CDR3 reads CASSFSGNTEAFF. The DNA of the CDR3 is TGTGCCAGCAGTTTTTCAGGGAACACTGAAGCTTTCTTT.

Only a few counts were recorded for this clone. The identical CDR3 is also encoded by other nucleotide sequences in the sample. The chain has TRBV4-1 and TRBJ1-5; unclear D gene. Looked up from germline, CDR1 is MGHRA and CDR2 is YSYEKL. V lost 0 bases and J 4 bases, leaving 10 bases between the germline ends. The CDR3 is 15 amino acids. Written as DNA, the CDR3 is TGCGCCAGCAGCCAAGATATGGGAAGTAATCAGCCCCAGCATTTT. It yields the protein CASSQDMGSNQPQHF.

J is TRBJ2-1 and V is TRBV11-2; 13 bases are shared with TRBD2. The CDR3 extends over 17 amino acids. V trimming: 6 bases; J trimming: 6 bases; junction bases outside the gene matches: 11. Per the germline V gene, CDR1 is SGHAT and CDR2 is FQNNGV. The DNA of the CDR3 is TGTGCCAGCAGTCGTATGACTAGCGGGAGGATGGGCAATGAGCAGTTCTTC. It translates to CASSRMTSGRMGNEQFF.

V is TRBV5-1 and J is TRBJ2-3; D uncertain. This CDR3 region has 14 residues. V was pared by 2 bases and J by 4 bases, with 11 bases between. The V gene's germline CDR1 is SGHRS and CDR2 YFSETQ. The CDR3 region is CASSLSEGADTQYF. The CDR3, as DNA: TGCGCCAGCAGCTTATCCGAAGGCGCAGATACGCAGTATTTT. Based on the CDR3 plus reference TRBV5-1 and TRBJ2-3, the full variable domain is KAGVTQTPRYLIKTRGQQVTLSCSPISGHRSVSWYQQTPGQGLQFLFEYFSETQRNKGNFPGRFSGRQFSNSRSEMNVSTLELGDSALYLCASSLSEGADTQYFGPGTRLTVL.

This chain connects TRBV27 to TRBJ1-2; 8 bases match TRBD1. The junction had 20 bases not matched to a gene; V was cut back by 5 bases and J by 6 bases. Germline lookup yields CDR1 MNHEY and CDR2 SMNVEV (reference sequence). The CDR3 runs 18 residues. The DNA for the CDR3 is TGTGCCAGCAGTGTAAGCCCAGACAGGGGCAGAGCCGGGGATGGCTACACCTTC. Translation gives CASSVSPDRGRAGDGYTF.